One T cell receptor (beta chain) is described in this entry. Its antigen is unidentified. Assay used: immunoSEQ multiplex PCR; TCRdb lists only in-frame clones, some missing. The table records 20,000 to 25,000 clones, around 77% of them present only once. Trimming removed 0 bases from V and 1 base from J, with 4 bases in between. CDR1 and CDR2 from the germline V gene are GTSNPN and SVGIG (reference sequence). The CDR3 consists of 13 residues. Relapses following autologous stem cell transplantation were seen in all patients, with brentuximab vedotin exposure varying. These data are taken from a study of PD-1 blockade in classical Hodgkin lymphoma. General study results and limits: Complete responders showed a baseline diversity that resembled the diversity of newly diagnosed patients.

The sequence derives from a human donor with classical Hodgkin lymphoma. J is TRBJ1-5 and V is TRBV30, with D unresolved. The sample was peripheral blood mononuclear cells (PBMCs), taken before the second cycle of nivolumab. The CDR3 DNA sequence: TGTGCCTGGAGTGTTACGAGCAATCAGCCCCAGCATTTT. Translated: CAWSVTSNQPQHF.